The rows below give T cell receptor beta chains drawn from one sample of a study of blood T cell repertoires in COVID-19. Using immunoSEQ multiplex PCR, the repertoire was profiled, and TCRdb retains in-frame clones only, with some absent. The table records around 100,000 clones, about 90% of them present only once. Specimen: peripheral blood. These receptor sequences come from a young man in a cohort sampled during active COVID-19. The CDR3 runs from the conserved cysteine through the conserved F or W. D genes are given only for firm matches. Clone size is shown for a subset of rows, as once, few, many or a class of expanded clone.

v_call	clone_size	d_call	j_call	cdr3_nt	cdr3_aa
TRBV5-1	NA	TRBD1	TRBJ1-1	TGCGCCAGCAGCTATTCAGGGGGTAACACTGAAGCTTTCTTT	CASSYSGGNTEAFF
TRBV23-1	NA	NA	TRBJ2-1	TGCGCCAGCAGTTCCCAGGTCCTAAGGAATGAGCAGTTCTTC	CASSSQVLRNEQFF
TRBV28	NA	TRBD2	TRBJ2-6	TGTGCCAGCAGCTTACTAGCGGGGGGCCCCCCTGGGGCCAACGTCCTGACTTTC	CASSLLAGGPPGANVLTF
TRBV28	NA	NA	TRBJ2-1	TGTGCCAGCAGTGCCCCACAGGGTCCGTTGGACAATGAGCAGTTCTTC	CASSAPQGPLDNEQFF
TRBV7-2	NA	NA	TRBJ2-7	TGTGCCAGCAGCTTAGCGGCCCAGGCGTACGCGTACGAGCAGTACTTC	CASSLAAQAYAYEQYF
TRBV27	NA	TRBD1	TRBJ2-1	TGTGCCAGCAGTACGCCCCGACAGGGGCACAATGAGCAGTTCTTC	CASSTPRQGHNEQFF
TRBV3-1/TRBV3-2	once	NA	TRBJ1-3	TGTGCCAGCAGCCAAGACCTGAGCTCTGGAAACACCATATATTTT	CASSQDLSSGNTIYF
TRBV7-9	once	NA	TRBJ2-1	TGTGCCAGCAGCTTAGGTCGCGGCGGGGATGAGCAGTTCTTC	CASSLGRGGDEQFF
TRBV7-2	NA	TRBD2	TRBJ2-7	TGTGCCAGCAGCTTAAGCGGGGGGGCCCCCGAGCAGTACTTC	CASSLSGGAPEQYF
TRBV6-6	NA	NA	TRBJ1-1	TGTGCCAGCAGATCGACAGGAGACACTGAAGCTTTCTTT	CASRSTGDTEAFF
TRBV11-2	NA	NA	TRBJ2-7	TGTGCCAGCAGTCGACAGAGCTCCTACGAGCAGTACTTC	CASSRQSSYEQYF
TRBV4-1	NA	TRBD2	TRBJ2-5	TGCGCCAGCAGCCAAGACCTAGCGGGAAGACAAGAGACCCAGTACTTC	CASSQDLAGRQETQYF
TRBV11-2	NA	NA	TRBJ2-7	TGTGCCAGCAGCTTAGTGGCAGCGCAATCCTACGAGCAGTACTTC	CASSLVAAQSYEQYF
TRBV9	NA	TRBD1	TRBJ1-2	TGTGCCAGCAGCCCAGGGACAGACCTAAGGGGCTACACCTTC	CASSPGTDLRGYTF
TRBV5-1	NA	TRBD1	TRBJ1-2	TGCGCCAGCGGGCCAGGGACAGGGAAGGATAGCTACACCTTC	CASGPGTGKDSYTF
TRBV19	NA	NA	TRBJ2-1	TGTGCCAGTAGTCCGGCCGGGAAGCCCCCGTACAATGAGCAGTTCTTC	CASSPAGKPPYNEQFF
TRBV30	NA	NA	TRBJ1-2	TGTGCCTGGGAAACTCTAGAGGGCGGAAACTATGGCTACACCTTC	CAWETLEGGNYGYTF
TRBV2	NA	TRBD1	TRBJ2-7	TGTGCCAGCATCCCCAGGGGACAGGGGGCGCGTGAGCAGTACTTC	CASIPRGQGAREQYF
TRBV5-1	NA	NA	TRBJ1-2	TGCGCCAGCAGCTTCGAGGGAGCAAATGGCTACACCTTC	CASSFEGANGYTF
TRBV7-2	NA	NA	TRBJ2-5	TGTGCCAGCAGCTTAGGGGAGGAGACCCAGTACTTC	CASSLGEETQYF
TRBV5-6	NA	NA	TRBJ1-4	TGTGCCAGCAGCTTCTGGGTGAGGAATGAAAAACTGTTTTTT	CASSFWVRNEKLFF
TRBV27	NA	TRBD1	TRBJ1-5	TGTGCCAGCAGCTACGGACAGGGAGGTCAGCCCCAGCATTTT	CASSYGQGGQPQHF
TRBV5-4	NA	NA	TRBJ1-1	TGTGCCAGCAGCTTTGTTGACCAACGAGGCACTGAAGCTTTCTTT	CASSFVDQRGTEAFF
TRBV6-5	NA	NA	TRBJ2-4	TGTGCCAGCAGTTACTCCCGGGCAGGGGGGAACATTCAGTACTTC	CASSYSRAGGNIQYF
TRBV4-3	NA	NA	TRBJ1-3	TGCGCCAGCAGCCAAGGGTTCGGGGAAGGGGGAAACACCATATATTTT	CASSQGFGEGGNTIYF
TRBV27	NA	TRBD1	TRBJ1-5	TGTGCCAGCAGCCTACAGGGGGGTAGCAATCAGCCCCAGCATTTT	CASSLQGGSNQPQHF
TRBV5-1	once	NA	TRBJ2-3	TGCGCCAGCAGCTTGGCAGCTCAGGGGGGAGTAGCAGATACGCAGTATTTT	CASSLAAQGGVADTQYF
TRBV5-1	NA	NA	TRBJ2-5	TGCGCCAGCAGCTCCGGGGACTCACGGGGAGAGACCCAGTACTTC	CASSSGDSRGETQYF
TRBV5-5	NA	TRBD1	TRBJ1-1	TGTGCCAGCAGCTCGGGACAGGGGGCCACTGAAGCTTTCTTT	CASSSGQGATEAFF
TRBV6-5	few	TRBD1	TRBJ1-2	TGTGCCAACAGCAGGGGGAACTATGGCTACACCTTC	CANSRGNYGYTF
TRBV28	NA	NA	TRBJ1-2	TGTGCCAGCAGTACGACGAGCCTAAAGGGGCGGCAGGCACGGGGCTACACCTTC	CASSTTSLKGRQARGYTF
TRBV5-6	once	TRBD1	TRBJ2-7	TGTGCCAGCAGCGCGGCGACAGGGGTGGTCGAGCAGTACTTC	CASSAATGVVEQYF
TRBV7-9	NA	TRBD2	TRBJ2-3	TGTGCCAGCAGCGTTAGCGGGCTCCCGTGGGATACGCAGTATTTT	CASSVSGLPWDTQYF
TRBV27	NA	TRBD1	TRBJ2-1	TGTGCCAGCAGTTTATCGCCGTGGACAGGGCGTGAGCAGTTCTTC	CASSLSPWTGREQFF
TRBV28	NA	NA	TRBJ2-5	TGTGCCAGCAGTCCCCGGCAGCTGTCTAGGGAGACCCAGTACTTC	CASSPRQLSRETQYF
TRBV7-2	NA	NA	TRBJ2-2	TGTGCCAGCAGCTTAATCCACACCAGTACCGGGGAGCTGTTTTTT	CASSLIHTSTGELFF
TRBV4-3	NA	NA	TRBJ2-7	TGCGCCAGCAGCCAAGAACAGGGCTACGAGCAGTACTTC	CASSQEQGYEQYF
TRBV7-2	once	TRBD2	TRBJ2-3	TGTGCCAGCAGCTTAAATTCCCCTCGCGGGGGGCCCCAGTATTTT	CASSLNSPRGGPQYF
TRBV11-3	NA	NA	TRBJ2-6	TGTGCCAGCAGATTCCACAGGGGGGGGACTGGGGCCAACGTCCTGACTTTC	CASRFHRGGTGANVLTF
TRBV6-2/TRBV6-3	NA	TRBD2	TRBJ2-3	TGTGCCAGCAGTTACGGTCTAGCGGGGGGGGATACGCAGTATTTT	CASSYGLAGGDTQYF
TRBV10-3	NA	TRBD1	TRBJ2-1	TGTGCCATCGGGACAGGGAGCTCCTACAATGAGCAGTTCTTC	CAIGTGSSYNEQFF
TRBV7-8	NA	TRBD1	TRBJ1-2	TGTGCCAGCAGCTTACGGACAGGGGACTATGGCTACACCTTC	CASSLRTGDYGYTF
TRBV3-1/TRBV3-2	NA	NA	TRBJ1-3	TGTGCCAGCAGCCAGCGGGGTACCGTTGGAAACACCATATATTTT	CASSQRGTVGNTIYF
TRBV16	NA	NA	TRBJ2-1	TGTGCCAGCAGCCAGAGCGGAACCTCCTACAATGAGCAGTTCTTC	CASSQSGTSYNEQFF
TRBV3-1/TRBV3-2	NA	NA	TRBJ2-3	TGTGCCAGCAGCCGCAGGCCTAGCACAGATACGCAGTATTTT	CASSRRPSTDTQYF
TRBV12-5	NA	NA	TRBJ2-3	TGTGCTAGTGGTTTCTCAGGGGATCCGCTGGATACGCAGTATTTT	CASGFSGDPLDTQYF
TRBV10-2	NA	NA	TRBJ2-7	TGCGCCAGCAGGTCCCTGACAGATACCTACGAGCAGTACTTC	CASRSLTDTYEQYF
TRBV12-3/TRBV12-4	NA	TRBD1	TRBJ1-5	TGTGCCAGCAGTTTTGGGGGACAGGGGCCCCAGCATTTT	CASSFGGQGPQHF
TRBV7-3	NA	NA	TRBJ2-1	TGTGCCAGCAGCTTAAACAGAAATGAGCAGTTCTTC	CASSLNRNEQFF
TRBV5-1	NA	TRBD1	TRBJ2-7	TGCGCCAGCAGCGGGACAGGGGCCCGCTACGAGCAGTACTTC	CASSGTGARYEQYF
TRBV9	NA	NA	TRBJ2-7	TGTGCCAGCAGCGTAGAAGGGAGCGGCTACGAGCAGTACTTC	CASSVEGSGYEQYF
TRBV7-3	NA	TRBD2	TRBJ2-1	TGTGCCAGCAGCCCACAAGCGGGGGCATACAATGAGCAGTTCTTC	CASSPQAGAYNEQFF
TRBV6-5	NA	TRBD1	TRBJ2-1	TGTGCCAGCAGAGGGACAGGGTCCAACAATGAGCAGTTCTTC	CASRGTGSNNEQFF
TRBV5-6	few	NA	TRBJ1-5	TGTGCCAGCAGCTATCAGGGTAGCCTGTCCAATCAGCCCCAGCATTTT	CASSYQGSLSNQPQHF